This T cell receptor (beta chain) was found in a study of OX40 agonist ivuxolimab in advanced cancers. Study context: Treatment received earlier with anti-PD-1, anti-PD-L1 or anti-CTLA-4 agents was allowed, and around 40% had some. Study-wide results and caveats: The investigators did not determine what antigen specificity the expanded peripheral T cells had.

The data were produced by immunoSEQ multiplex PCR, yet TCRdb's version contains in-frame clones alone and is incomplete. This table holds some 45,000 clones, about nine tenths found once. On this clone itself: No antigen is known for it.

Germline V CDR1 and CDR2: LNHNV, YYDKDF (reference sequence). Trimming shortened V by 4 bases and J by 5 bases, and 18 bases separated the two germline ends. This CDR3 comprises 15 residues. The receptor was isolated from an adult with an advanced solid tumor such as melanoma, head and neck, liver or kidney cancer. The rearrangement joins TRBV15 to TRBJ2-7; D possibly corresponds to TRBD1 (6 bases). Sequencing used CD4+ or CD8+ T cells sorted from blood, obtained in a trial of the OX40 agonist ivuxolimab. DNA for the CDR3: TGTGCCACCAGCACCAGACGGACAGAATCCCACGAGCAGTACTTC. Protein: CATSTRRTESHEQYF.